This T cell receptor (beta chain) appears in the sequencing data of a study of CD8 T cells in ankylosing spondylitis. A single record per CDR3 protein comes from TCRdb applying MiXCR to the 5' RACE reads. The top ten hold about 3.7% of the sample, which has approximately 300,000 distinct CDR3 sequences, roughly 20% seen once. General study points: Disease-linked clones had a CD8+ phenotype and relatively low frequency in peripheral blood. Blood of patients with ankylosing spondylitis appeared to be characterized by a TCR beta motif of several highly homologous variants.

In the case of this clonotype: Its antigen is as yet unknown.

The CDR3 has 13 amino acids. V lost 4 bases, J lost 1 base, and 7 bases lay in between. What was sequenced was blood, either unsorted or a sorted T cell fraction (not recorded which). This receptor was obtained from a female donor with ankylosing spondylitis or in good health (not recorded which). The gene calls are TRBV12-3 or TRBV12-4 and TRBJ1-1, with a weak D call TRBD1 (5 bases). CDR3 bases: TGTGCCAGCAGTTCTGGACAGAACACTGAAGCTTTCTTT. Its translation: CASSSGQNTEAFF.